The 27 T cell receptor beta chains listed next were all sequenced from one sample in a study of T cell repertoires in cytomegalovirus infection. TCRdb re-called the reads with MiXCR, one entry per CDR3 protein. The sample includes fewer than 900,000 distinct CDR3 sequences, roughly 28% of them seen just once. Their cognate antigens are unknown. The sequences come from cultured CD8+ T cells from PBMCs, collected from culture after CMV antigen stimulation. The receptors derive from a human donor in good health (CMV status not recorded). Some clones in this sample may be carry-over from other donors' samples.

The CDR3 coding sequence is TGTGCCAGCAGCTTAGCGCTAGGGGCCTGGGATCAGCCCCAGCATTTT. Translation: CASSLALGAWDQPQHF. This chain links TRBV7-6 with TRBJ1-5; D possibly corresponds to TRBD1 (5 bases). The CDR3 contains 16 residues. CDR1 SGHVS and CDR2 FNYEAQ come from the germline V gene. V was pared by 0 bases and J by 5 bases, with 14 bases between.

The gene calls are TRBV12-3 or TRBV12-4 and TRBJ1-4; tentatively, D is TRBD1 (5 bases). V was cut by 6 bases and J by 7 bases, with 9 bases left in between. The CDR3 extends over 12 amino acids. The chain's CDR3 is CASSRTSEKLFF. The CDR3 bases are TGTGCCAGCAGCCGGACATCTGAAAAACTGTTTTTT.

The rearrangement uses TRBV2 and TRBJ1-1, with D maybe TRBD1 (5 bases). V was trimmed by 3 bases and J by 1 base, leaving 9 bases between them. CDR3 length: 14 amino acids. Germline CDR1 is SNHLY and CDR2 is FYNNEI. The CDR3 DNA reads as TGTGCCAGCAGTGATCCCGGGGCGAACACTGAAGCTTTCTTT. Amino acid sequence: CASSDPGANTEAFF.

The genes are TRBV6-1 and TRBJ2-2, with D maybe TRBD2 (5 bases). Germline loops: CDR1 MNHNS, CDR2 SASEGT. The CDR3 sequence is 16 residues long. V was cut by 1 base and J by 3 bases, with 12 bases left in between. The CDR3 sequence: CASSEDGRTYTGELFF. DNA of the CDR3: TGTGCCAGCAGTGAAGATGGGAGAACATACACCGGGGAGCTGTTTTTT.

The rearrangement joins TRBV19 to TRBJ2-5; possibly TRBD2 for D (6 bases). The V and J ends lost 11 bases and 3 bases respectively, with 22 bases between them. The CDR3 has 15 amino acids. Germline-derived CDR1 and CDR2 are LNHDA and SQIVND (reference sequence). The CDR3 loop reads CASSRLGGREETQYF. The CDR3 DNA is TGTGCCTCATCTAGGTTGGGGGGACGGGAAGAGACCCAGTACTTC. The entire variable domain, with the rest obtained from reference TRBV19 and TRBJ2-5, is as follows: DGGITQSPKYLFRKEGQNVTLSCEQNLNHDAMYWYRQDPGQGLRLIYYSQIVNDFQKGDIAEGYSVSREKKESFPLTVTSAQKNPTAFYLCASSRLGGREETQYFGPGTRLLVL.

The chain couples TRBV6-5 to TRBJ2-3, with no clear D. The CDR3 loop spans 15 amino acids. Germline lookup yields CDR1 MNHEY and CDR2 SVGAGI. Trimming left V 4 bases short and J 3 bases short, with 14 bases between. CDR3 in amino acids: CASSSFQRRTDTQYF. CDR3 coding DNA: TGTGCCAGCAGTTCCTTCCAACGAAGGACAGATACGCAGTATTTT.

In this sample, this clonotype turned up a few times. This rearrangement joins TRBV7-9 to TRBJ2-1, with D unresolved. The V gene lost 5 bases and the J gene lost 10 bases, with 12 bases spanning the gap. Per the germline V gene, CDR1 is SEHNR and CDR2 is FQNEAQ (reference sequence). The CDR3 totals 12 residues. CDR3 in DNA: TGTGCCAGCAGCCACGGAAGTCGCGAGCAGTTCTTC. Translating it yields CASSHGSREQFF. Complete variable domain (other parts from reference TRBV7-9 and TRBJ2-1): DTGVSQNPRHKITKRGQNVTFRCDPISEHNRLYWYRQTLGQGPEFLTYFQNEAQLEKSRLLSDRFSAERPKGSFSTLEIQRTEQGDSAMYLCASSHGSREQFFGPGTRLTVL.

The chain joins TRBV19 to TRBJ1-5; D not resolved. Trimming cost V 0 bases and J 7 bases, with 16 bases left between them. The CDR3 totals 16 residues. Germline lookup yields CDR1 LNHDA and CDR2 SQIVND (reference sequence). In DNA, the CDR3 is TGTGCCAGTAGTATAGAACCGAGACACGTAAGGCAGCCCCAGCATTTT. Protein sequence: CASSIEPRHVRQPQHF. Variable domain in full (rest from reference TRBV19 and TRBJ1-5): DGGITQSPKYLFRKEGQNVTLSCEQNLNHDAMYWYRQDPGQGLRLIYYSQIVNDFQKGDIAEGYSVSREKKESFPLTVTSAQKNPTAFYLCASSIEPRHVRQPQHFGDGTRLSIL.

This clonotype was counted many times. The V call is TRBV13, the J call TRBJ1-3; TRBD1 aligns across 8 bases. CDR3 length: 20 amino acids. Unmatched junction bases numbered 14, after V lost 0 bases and J lost 1 base. Per the germline V gene, CDR1 is PRHDT and CDR2 is FYEKMQ (reference sequence). Written as DNA, the CDR3 is TGTGCCAGCAGCTTAGGTTTCGGGACAGGATACAGCCTTTCTGGAAACACCATATATTTT. This gives the protein CASSLGFGTGYSLSGNTIYF.

This rearrangement joins TRBV13 to TRBJ2-1; D possibly uses TRBD1 or TRBD2 (5 bases each). CDR1 and CDR2 (germline): PRHDT, FYEKMQ (reference sequence). The ends were cut back, 2 bases at V and 5 bases at J, with 16 bases in the middle. CDR3 length: 16 residues. The CDR3 loop reads CASSLKAAGRHNEQFF. In DNA, the CDR3 is TGTGCCAGCAGCTTAAAAGCTGCAGGGAGACACAATGAGCAGTTCTTC.

The CDR3, as DNA: TGTGCCAGTAGTTATTTCCCCGGCGGGAACTATGGCTACACCTTC. This gives the protein CASSYFPGGNYGYTF. The chain has TRBV19 and TRBJ1-2; no firm D call. Germline V gene lookup returns CDR1 LNHDA and CDR2 SQIVND (reference sequence). This CDR3 has 15 amino acids. Trimming removed 5 bases at V and 2 bases at J, with 15 bases between.

In its sample, this clonotype was seen a few times. V usage is TRBV5-1 and J usage is TRBJ1-2, with 7 bases that match TRBD1. Germline V gene data show CDR1 as SGHRS and CDR2 as YFSETQ. CDR3 length: 14 residues. Losses at the gene ends were 2 bases for V and 6 bases for J; bases not matched to a gene: 7. The CDR3 region has the DNA TGCGCCAGCAGCTTAGTCGGACAGGCGGATGGCTACACCTTC. It specifies CASSLVGQADGYTF.

This chain links TRBV7-9 with TRBJ2-7; 10 bases agree with TRBD2. J gave up 0 bases and V 3 bases, and 5 bases lay outside the gene matches. CDR1 and CDR2 (germline): SEHNR, FQNEAQ (reference sequence). This CDR3 has 16 amino acids. CDR3: CASSFDQRGGSYEQYV. The CDR3 nucleotides read TGTGCCAGCAGCTTCGATCAGCGGGGGGGCTCCTACGAGCAGTACGTC.

The chain links TRBV5-8 to TRBJ1-1; D is possibly TRBD1 (5 bases). Germline CDR1 reads SGHTS; CDR2 reads YDEGEE. The CDR3 contains 12 residues. Trimming stripped 1 base from V and 7 bases from J, with 8 bases between. The CDR3: CASSLSGIEAFF. In DNA, the CDR3 is TGTGCCAGCAGCTTGTCAGGGATTGAAGCTTTCTTT.

V gene TRBV15 combines with J gene TRBJ1-2; TRBD1 matches 7 bases. The CDR3 loop spans 18 amino acids. Per germline, CDR1 LNHNV and CDR2 YYDKDF (reference sequence). V was pared by 1 base and J by 4 bases, with 15 bases of the junction left unmatched. The CDR3 sequence is CATSRAARRDRGTYGYTF. CDR3 DNA: TGTGCCACCAGCAGAGCGGCCCGTCGGGACAGAGGAACCTATGGCTACACCTTC.

The gene calls are TRBV11-1 and TRBJ2-7; D is unclear. Trimming took off 1 base at V and 0 bases at J, with 10 bases between the two ends. Germline V gene data show CDR1 as SGHAT and CDR2 as FQDESV (reference sequence). The CDR3 sequence is 15 residues long. The DNA of the CDR3 is TGTGCCAGCAGCTTAGTGGTCCCGAACTCCTACGAGCAGTACTTC. This codes for CASSLVVPNSYEQYF.

CDR3 in amino acids: CASSQEWSSGFTDTQYF. For the CDR3, the DNA is TGCGCCAGCAGCCAAGAGTGGTCCAGCGGATTCACAGATACGCAGTATTTT. The V gene is TRBV4-1, the J gene TRBJ2-3; D may be TRBD2 (5 bases). The germline V gene encodes CDR1 MGHRA and CDR2 YSYEKL. The CDR3 contains 17 residues. The V end was cut by 0 bases, the J end by 2 bases, with 15 bases between.

The sample holds a few counts of this clonotype. V and J are TRBV19 and TRBJ1-2, with 9 bases that match TRBD1. The CDR3 totals 15 residues. J was trimmed by 4 bases and V by 3 bases; bases with no gene match: 6. CDR1 is LNHDA and CDR2 is SQIVND in the germline V gene (reference sequence). The CDR3 loop reads CASSIWTGALYGYTF. The DNA of the CDR3 is TGTGCCAGTAGTATCTGGACAGGGGCCCTCTATGGCTACACCTTC.

CDR3 sequence (DNA): TGTGCCAGCAACCCTAGCGGGGGGATCTCCTACGAGCAGTACTTC. Translating gives CASNPSGGISYEQYF. The rearrangement links TRBV27 to TRBJ2-7, with 11 bases aligning to TRBD2. The CDR3 totals 15 residues. The germline V gene has CDR1 MNHEY and CDR2 SMNVEV (reference sequence). J gave up 0 bases and V 7 bases, and 5 bases lay outside the gene matches.

This chain joins TRBV19 and TRBJ1-5, with a tentative D call TRBD1 (5 bases). There are 18 residues in the CDR3. Trimming pared 9 bases from V and 0 bases from J, leaving 24 bases between. From germline, CDR1 is LNHDA and CDR2 SQIVND (reference sequence). The DNA for the CDR3 is TGTGCCAGCCGGGGGGACGGGCGAAAAAGGTATAGCAATCAGCCCCAGCATTTT. This gives the protein CASRGDGRKRYSNQPQHF.

The chain employs TRBV5-5 and TRBJ2-7, with 9 bases aligning to TRBD1. This CDR3 region has 18 residues. Per germline, CDR1 SGHKS and CDR2 YYEKEE (reference sequence). With V trimmed by 3 bases and J by 1 base, 14 bases remained unmatched. The CDR3 is CASSSPRTGEDGSYEQYV. The CDR3 DNA reads TGTGCCAGCAGCTCCCCGAGGACAGGGGAAGATGGGTCCTACGAGCAGTACGTC.

This chain uses TRBV15 with TRBJ2-5; 8 positions agree with TRBD1. CDR1 LNHNV and CDR2 YYDKDF come from the germline V gene (reference sequence). The CDR3 sequence is 16 residues long. V shed 3 bases and J 5 bases; nucleotides not matched to a gene: 11. CDR3 nucleotide sequence: TGTGCCACCAGCAGTCCCCGGACAGGGACTGCGGAGACCCAGTACTTC. It encodes CATSSPRTGTAETQYF. Drawing the rest from reference TRBV15 and TRBJ2-5, the complete variable domain is DAMVIQNPRYQVTQFGKPVTLSCSQTLNHNVMYWYQQKSSQAPKLLFHYYDKDFNNEADTPDNFQSRRPNTSFCFLDIRSPGLGDTAMYLCATSSPRTGTAETQYFGPGTRLLVL.

As concerns this clonotype: A read error is likely, as this CDR3 ends without the conserved phenylalanine or tryptophan. No DNA is shown, since the ends of the CDR3 on it are uncertain; the CDR3 is the one TCRdb lists. This chain connects TRBV29-1 to TRBJ2-7. The CDR3 region is 9 residues in length, termini included. CDR1 SQVTM and CDR2 ANQGSEA come from the germline V gene. CDR3 region: CSVGGDTPL.

This clonotype was detected only a few times. The gene calls are TRBV12-3 or TRBV12-4 and TRBJ2-2, with 12 positions matching TRBD1. The CDR3 loop spans 14 amino acids. The ends lost 5 bases at V and 8 bases at J; junction bases unmatched: 3. The CDR3 sequence is CASSGDRGPGELFF. CDR3 nucleotides: TGTGCCAGCAGTGGGGACAGGGGGCCTGGGGAGCTGTTTTTT.

This clonotype has only a few counts. The chain carries TRBV27 and TRBJ1-6; TRBD1 agrees at 7 bases. Looked up from germline, CDR1 is MNHEY and CDR2 is SMNVEV (reference sequence). With V trimmed by 6 bases and J by 0 bases, 5 bases remained unmatched. The CDR3 loop spans 16 amino acids. CDR3 residues: CASSLSGGSYNSPLHF. The DNA of the CDR3 is TGTGCCAGCAGCCTGTCAGGGGGCTCCTATAATTCACCCCTCCACTTT.

The chain joins TRBV6-2 or TRBV6-3 to TRBJ1-1, with D perhaps TRBD1 (5 bases). CDR1 is MNHEY and CDR2 is SVGEGT in the germline V gene. Trimming took off 2 bases at V and 0 bases at J, with 10 bases between the two ends. The CDR3 runs 15 residues. This CDR3 reads CASSYREGLNTEAFF. In nucleotides, the CDR3 is TGTGCCAGCAGTTACAGGGAGGGGTTGAACACTGAAGCTTTCTTT.

The table lists this clonotype with many counts. The chain employs TRBV7-2 and TRBJ2-7; no clear D. Germline V gene lookup returns CDR1 SGHTA and CDR2 FQGNSA. The V end lost 3 bases, the J end lost 5 bases, and 8 bases lay between the germline ends. CDR3 length: 12 residues. The CDR3 nucleotides read TGTGCCAGCAGCTTGTCGAACAACGAGCAGTACTTC. This translates into CASSLSNNEQYF.